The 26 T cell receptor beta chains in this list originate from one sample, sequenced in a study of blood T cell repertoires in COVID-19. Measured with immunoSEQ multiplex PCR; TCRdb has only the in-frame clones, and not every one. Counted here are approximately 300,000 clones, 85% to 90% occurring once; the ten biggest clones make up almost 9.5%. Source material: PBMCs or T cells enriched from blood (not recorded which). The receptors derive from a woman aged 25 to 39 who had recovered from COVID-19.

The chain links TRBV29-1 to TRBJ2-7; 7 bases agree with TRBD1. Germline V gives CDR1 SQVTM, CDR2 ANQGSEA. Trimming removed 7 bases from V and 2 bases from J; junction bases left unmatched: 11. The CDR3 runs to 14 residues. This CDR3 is CSARDRSSTYEQYF. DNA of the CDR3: TGCAGCGCAAGGGACAGAAGCTCAACCTACGAGCAGTACTTC.

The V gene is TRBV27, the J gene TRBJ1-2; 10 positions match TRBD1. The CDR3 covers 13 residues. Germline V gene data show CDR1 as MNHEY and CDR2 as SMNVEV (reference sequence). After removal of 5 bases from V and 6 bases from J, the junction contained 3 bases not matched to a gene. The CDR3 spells CASSVGQGHGYTF. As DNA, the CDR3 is TGTGCCAGCAGTGTGGGACAGGGGCATGGCTACACCTTC.

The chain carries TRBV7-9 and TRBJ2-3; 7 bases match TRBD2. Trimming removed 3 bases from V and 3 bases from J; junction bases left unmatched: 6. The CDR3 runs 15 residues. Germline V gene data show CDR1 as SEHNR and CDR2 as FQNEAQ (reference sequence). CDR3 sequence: CASSLREGWTDTQYF. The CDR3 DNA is TGTGCCAGCAGCTTGAGGGAGGGATGGACAGATACGCAGTATTTT.

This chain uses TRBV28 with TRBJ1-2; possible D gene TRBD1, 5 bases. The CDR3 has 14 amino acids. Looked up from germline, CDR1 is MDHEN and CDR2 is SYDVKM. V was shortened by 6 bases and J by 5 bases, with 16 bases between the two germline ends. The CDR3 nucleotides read TGTGCCAGCAGCCGTGAGGGACTGCCGTATGGCTACACCTTC. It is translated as CASSREGLPYGYTF.

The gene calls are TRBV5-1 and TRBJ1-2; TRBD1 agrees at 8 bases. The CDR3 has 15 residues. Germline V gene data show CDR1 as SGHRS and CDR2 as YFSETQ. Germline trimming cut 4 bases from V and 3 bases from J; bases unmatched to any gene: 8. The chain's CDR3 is CASSPGTGRYYGYTF. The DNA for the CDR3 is TGCGCCAGCAGCCCCGGGACAGGAAGATACTATGGCTACACCTTC. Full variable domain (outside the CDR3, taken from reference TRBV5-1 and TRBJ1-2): KAGVTQTPRYLIKTRGQQVTLSCSPISGHRSVSWYQQTPGQGLQFLFEYFSETQRNKGNFPGRFSGRQFSNSRSEMNVSTLELGDSALYLCASSPGTGRYYGYTFGSGTRLTVV.

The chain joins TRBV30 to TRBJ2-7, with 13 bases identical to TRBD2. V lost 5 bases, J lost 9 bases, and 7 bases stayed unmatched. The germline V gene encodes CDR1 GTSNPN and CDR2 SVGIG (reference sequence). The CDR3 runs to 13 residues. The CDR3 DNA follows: TGTGCCTGGCGGACTAGCGGGAGAATTGCGCAGTACTTC. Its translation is CAWRTSGRIAQYF. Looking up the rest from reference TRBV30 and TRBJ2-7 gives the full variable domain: SQTIHQWPATLVQPVGSPLSLECTVEGTSNPNLYWYRQAAGRGLQLLFYSVGIGQISSEVPQNLSASRPQDRQFILSSKKLLLSDSGFYLCAWRTSGRIAQYFGPGTRLTVT.

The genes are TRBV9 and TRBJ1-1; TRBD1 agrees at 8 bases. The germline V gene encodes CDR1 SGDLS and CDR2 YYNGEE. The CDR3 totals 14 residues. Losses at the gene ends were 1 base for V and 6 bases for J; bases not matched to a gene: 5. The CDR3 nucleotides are TGTGCCAGCAGCGTATTGGCAGGGGGCTCTGAAGCTTTCTTT. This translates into CASSVLAGGSEAFF.

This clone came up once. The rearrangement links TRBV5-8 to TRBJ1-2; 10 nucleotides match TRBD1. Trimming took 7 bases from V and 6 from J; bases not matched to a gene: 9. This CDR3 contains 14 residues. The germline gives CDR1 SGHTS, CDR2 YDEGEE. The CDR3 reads CASRTRTGGNGYTF. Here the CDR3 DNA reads TGTGCCAGCCGGACCCGGACAGGGGGGAATGGCTACACCTTC.

The CDR3 spells CASSVLTGTSGRTDLGEQYF. The CDR3 DNA is TGTGCCAGCAGCGTCTTAACCGGGACTAGCGGGAGGACCGACTTGGGGGAGCAGTACTTC. The V gene is TRBV7-8, the J gene TRBJ2-7; 15 nucleotides agree with TRBD2. V trimming: 5 bases; J trimming: 7 bases; junction bases outside the gene matches: 21. Germline CDR1 and CDR2: SGHVS and FQNEAQ. The CDR3 loop spans 20 amino acids.

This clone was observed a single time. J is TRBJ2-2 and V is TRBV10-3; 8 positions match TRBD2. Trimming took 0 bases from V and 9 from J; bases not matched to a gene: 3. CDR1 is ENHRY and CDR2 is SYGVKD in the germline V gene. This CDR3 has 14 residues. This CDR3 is CAISESGGAWELFF. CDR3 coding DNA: TGTGCCATCAGTGAGTCCGGGGGGGCGTGGGAGCTGTTTTTT.

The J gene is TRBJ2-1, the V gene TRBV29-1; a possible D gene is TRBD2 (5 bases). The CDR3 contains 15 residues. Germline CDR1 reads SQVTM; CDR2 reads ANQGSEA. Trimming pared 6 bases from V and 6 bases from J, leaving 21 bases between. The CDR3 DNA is TGCAGCGTCACAGCTTCACTAGTTGTTGGCAATGAGCAGTTCTTC. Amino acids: CSVTASLVVGNEQFF.

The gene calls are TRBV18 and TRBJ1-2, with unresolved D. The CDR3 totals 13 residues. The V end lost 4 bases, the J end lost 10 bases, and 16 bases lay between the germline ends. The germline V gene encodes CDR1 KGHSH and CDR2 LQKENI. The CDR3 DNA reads TGTGCCAGCTCACGTGGGGAATGGGGAGACTACACCTTC. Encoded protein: CASSRGEWGDYTF. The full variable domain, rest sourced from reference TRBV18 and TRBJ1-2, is NAGVMQNPRHLVRRRGQEARLRCSPMKGHSHVYWYRQLPEEGLKFMVYLQKENIIDESGMPKERFSAEFPKEGPSILRIQQVVRGDSAAYFCASSRGEWGDYTFGSGTRLTVV.

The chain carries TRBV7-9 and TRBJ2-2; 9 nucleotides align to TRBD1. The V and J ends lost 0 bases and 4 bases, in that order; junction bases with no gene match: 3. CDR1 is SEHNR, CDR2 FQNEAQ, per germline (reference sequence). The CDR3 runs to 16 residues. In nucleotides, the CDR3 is TGTGCCAGCAGCTTAGCCCGGGACAGGGCCACCGGGGAGCTGTTTTTT. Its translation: CASSLARDRATGELFF. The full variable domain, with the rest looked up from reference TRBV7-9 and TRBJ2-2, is DTGVSQNPRHKITKRGQNVTFRCDPISEHNRLYWYRQTLGQGPEFLTYFQNEAQLEKSRLLSDRFSAERPKGSFSTLEIQRTEQGDSAMYLCASSLARDRATGELFFGEGSRLTVL.

The CDR3 sequence is CASTLWTWSTDTQYF. DNA of the CDR3: TGTGCCAGCACCCTATGGACTTGGAGCACAGATACGCAGTATTTT. V is TRBV6-5 and J is TRBJ2-3, with D maybe TRBD2 (5 bases). The CDR3 sequence is 15 residues long. Trimming pared 7 bases from V and 0 bases from J, leaving 14 bases between. CDR1 MNHEY and CDR2 SVGAGI come from the germline V gene.

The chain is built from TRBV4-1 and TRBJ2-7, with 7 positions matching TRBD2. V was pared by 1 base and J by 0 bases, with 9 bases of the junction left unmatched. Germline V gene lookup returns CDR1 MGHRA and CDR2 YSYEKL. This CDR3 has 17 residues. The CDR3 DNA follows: TGCGCCAGCAGCCAAGTCATATGGGGCGGGAGCTCCTACGAGCAGTACTTC. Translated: CASSQVIWGGSSYEQYF.

The CDR3 nucleotides read TGTGCCAGCAGCCCTCTTGGAGGAGTGAAGAATTCACCCCTCCACTTT. It is translated as CASSPLGGVKNSPLHF. The chain links TRBV3-1 (or the pseudogene TRBV3-2) to TRBJ1-6; D is unclear. Germline V gene lookup returns CDR1 LGHDT and CDR2 YNNKEL (reference sequence). V lost 4 bases and J 7 bases, leaving 17 bases between the germline ends. This CDR3 is 16 amino acids long.

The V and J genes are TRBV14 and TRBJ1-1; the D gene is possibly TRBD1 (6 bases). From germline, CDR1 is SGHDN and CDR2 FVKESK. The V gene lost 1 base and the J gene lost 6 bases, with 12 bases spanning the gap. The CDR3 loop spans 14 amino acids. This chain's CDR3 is CASSQVSRQAEAFF. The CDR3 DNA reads TGTGCCAGCAGCCAAGTCTCGCGACAGGCTGAAGCTTTCTTT.

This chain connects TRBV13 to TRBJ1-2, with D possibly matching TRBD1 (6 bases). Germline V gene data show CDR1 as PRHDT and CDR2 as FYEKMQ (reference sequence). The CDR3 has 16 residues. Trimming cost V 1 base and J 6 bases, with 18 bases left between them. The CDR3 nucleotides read TGTGCCAGCAGCTTAGCTTGGGGGCGGGTCAAGGATGGCTACACCTTC. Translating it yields CASSLAWGRVKDGYTF.

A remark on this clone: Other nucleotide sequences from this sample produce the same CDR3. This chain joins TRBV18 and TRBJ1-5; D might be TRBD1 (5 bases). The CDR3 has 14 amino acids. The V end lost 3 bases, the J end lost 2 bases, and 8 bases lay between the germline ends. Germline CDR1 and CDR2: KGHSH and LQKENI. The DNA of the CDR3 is TGTGCCAGCTCACCGCAGGGTGGCAATCAGCCCCAGCATTTT. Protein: CASSPQGGNQPQHF.

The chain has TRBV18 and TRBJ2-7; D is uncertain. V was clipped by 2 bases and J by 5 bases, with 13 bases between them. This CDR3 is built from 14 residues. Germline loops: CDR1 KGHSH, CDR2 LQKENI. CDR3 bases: TGTGCCAGCTCACCAGTATCTTCATCGGACGAGCAGTACTTC. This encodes CASSPVSSSDEQYF.

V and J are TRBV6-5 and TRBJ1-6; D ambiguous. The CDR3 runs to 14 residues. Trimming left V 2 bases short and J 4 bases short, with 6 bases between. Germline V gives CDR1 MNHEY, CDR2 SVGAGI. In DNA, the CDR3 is TGTGCCAGCAGTTACCGGGAATATAATTCACCCCTCCACTTT. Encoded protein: CASSYREYNSPLHF.

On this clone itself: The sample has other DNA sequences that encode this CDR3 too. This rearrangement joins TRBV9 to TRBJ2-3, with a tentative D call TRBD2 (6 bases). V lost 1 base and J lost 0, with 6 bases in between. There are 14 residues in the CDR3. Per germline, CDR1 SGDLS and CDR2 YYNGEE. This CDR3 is CASSVSGSTDTQYF. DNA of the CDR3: TGTGCCAGCAGCGTAAGCGGGAGCACAGATACGCAGTATTTT.

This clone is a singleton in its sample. In DNA, the CDR3 is TGTGCCAGCAGCTTAGGCCGTTCGGCTAATGAAAAACTGTTTTTT. Translation: CASSLGRSANEKLFF. The chain uses TRBV11-2 and TRBJ1-4; D gene uncertain. CDR3 length equals 15 residues. Germline V gene data show CDR1 as SGHAT and CDR2 as FQNNGV. Deletions cut 1 base from V and 3 bases from J, with 9 bases between.

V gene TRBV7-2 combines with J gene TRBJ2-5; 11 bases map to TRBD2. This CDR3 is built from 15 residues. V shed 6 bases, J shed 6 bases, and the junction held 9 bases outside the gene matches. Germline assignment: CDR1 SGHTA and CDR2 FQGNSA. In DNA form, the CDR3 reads TGTGCCAGCAGAGCCACCTCTAGCGGGGGGAAGACCCAGTACTTC. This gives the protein CASRATSSGGKTQYF.

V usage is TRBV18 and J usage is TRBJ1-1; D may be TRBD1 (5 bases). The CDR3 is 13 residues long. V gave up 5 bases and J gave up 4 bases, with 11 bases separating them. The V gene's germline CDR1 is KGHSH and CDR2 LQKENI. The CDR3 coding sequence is TGTGCCAGCTCAGCTGGGGGGGGCACTGAAGCTTTCTTT. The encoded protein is CASSAGGGTEAFF. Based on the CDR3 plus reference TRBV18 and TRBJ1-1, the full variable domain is NAGVMQNPRHLVRRRGQEARLRCSPMKGHSHVYWYRQLPEEGLKFMVYLQKENIIDESGMPKERFSAEFPKEGPSILRIQQVVRGDSAAYFCASSAGGGTEAFFGQGTRLTVV.

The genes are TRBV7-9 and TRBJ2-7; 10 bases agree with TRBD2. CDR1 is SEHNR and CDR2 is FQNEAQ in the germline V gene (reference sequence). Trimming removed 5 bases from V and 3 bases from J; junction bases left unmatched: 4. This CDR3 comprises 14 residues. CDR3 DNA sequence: TGTGCCAGCAGCACCCTAGCGGGAGTCTACGAGCAGTACTTC. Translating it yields CASSTLAGVYEQYF.